What follows are 15 T cell receptor beta chains derived from one specimen sequenced in a study of identifying expanded T cells in peripheral blood. TCRdb's table, derived via immunoSEQ multiplex PCR, lists solely in-frame clones and lacks some. The sample contains roughly 90,000 clones, roughly 84% of which appear only once. Material: blood. These TCRs come from a person between 18 and 75 years old in good health.

This clone was seen once. The chain employs TRBV25-1 and TRBJ1-5, with D unclear. This CDR3 has 11 amino acids. V shed 4 bases and J shed 13 bases, with 11 bases lying between them. The germline gives CDR1 MGHDK, CDR2 SYGVNS. CDR3 region: CASSGWAGQHF. The CDR3 DNA follows: TGTGCCAGCAGTGGGTGGGCGGGGCAGCATTTT.

The V and J genes are TRBV7-2 and TRBJ1-6; D unresolved. Trimming removed 1 base at V and 10 bases at J, with 11 bases between. The CDR3 totals 14 residues. Germline-derived CDR1 and CDR2 are SGHTA and FQGNSA. CDR3 bases: TGTGCCAGCAGCTTAGAGTTCGGGTTCTCACCCCTCCACTTT. Residues: CASSLEFGFSPLHF.

V and J are TRBV5-1 and TRBJ2-1; 10 bases are shared with TRBD1. CDR1 SGHRS and CDR2 YFSETQ come from the germline V gene. CDR3 length: 16 amino acids. Trimming removed 0 bases from V and 6 bases from J; junction bases left unmatched: 6. CDR3 region: CASSLAAGQGFNEQFF. The CDR3 nucleotides are TGCGCCAGCAGCTTGGCCGCGGGACAGGGGTTCAATGAGCAGTTCTTC. The full variable domain, rest sourced from reference TRBV5-1 and TRBJ2-1, is KAGVTQTPRYLIKTRGQQVTLSCSPISGHRSVSWYQQTPGQGLQFLFEYFSETQRNKGNFPGRFSGRQFSNSRSEMNVSTLELGDSALYLCASSLAAGQGFNEQFFGPGTRLTVL.

The V gene is TRBV7-2, the J gene TRBJ2-7; TRBD1 might be the D (6 bases). V shed 1 base and J shed 2 bases, with 12 bases lying between them. The CDR3 totals 15 residues. Germline CDR1 and CDR2: SGHTA and FQGNSA. The CDR3, as DNA: TGTGCCAGCAGCTTAGACAGGGACCGAACCTACGAGCAGTACTTC. Residues: CASSLDRDRTYEQYF.

This chain uses TRBV13 with TRBJ1-2; 9 nucleotides align to TRBD1. CDR1 and CDR2 (germline): PRHDT, FYEKMQ (reference sequence). CDR3 length: 13 amino acids. V gave up 3 bases and J gave up 8 bases; unmatched junction bases: 4. Here the CDR3 DNA reads TGTGCCAGCAGCTTCGGGACAGGGAACGGCTACACCTTC. Protein product: CASSFGTGNGYTF.

The chain combines TRBV5-1 with TRBJ2-3, with 7 positions matching TRBD1. The germline V gene encodes CDR1 SGHRS and CDR2 YFSETQ. The trim removed 7 bases at V and 2 bases at J, leaving 4 bases unmatched. The CDR3 is 13 amino acids. The CDR3 DNA is TGCGCCAGCCGGCAGGGGGACACAGATACGCAGTATTTT. Its translation: CASRQGDTDTQYF.

The V gene is TRBV7-2, the J gene TRBJ1-1, with a tentative D call TRBD1 (6 bases). In germline, CDR1 is SGHTA, CDR2 FQGNSA. CDR3 length: 13 amino acids. With 5 bases removed from V and 4 bases from J, the gap between germline ends came to 11 bases. DNA for the CDR3: TGTGCCAGCAGCGAAGACAGGCGCACTGAAGCTTTCTTT. Protein: CASSEDRRTEAFF.

The V and J genes are TRBV6-5 and TRBJ1-6; D is unclear. The CDR3 consists of 11 residues. Deletions cut 6 bases from V and 10 bases from J, with 7 bases between. Germline assignment: CDR1 MNHEY and CDR2 SVGAGI. CDR3 in amino acids: CASRSNSPLHF. DNA for the CDR3: TGTGCCAGCAGGTCCAACTCACCCCTCCACTTT.

The rearrangement uses TRBV7-2 and TRBJ2-5; no definite D call. The CDR3 consists of 14 residues. V was trimmed by 5 bases and J by 5 bases, leaving 15 bases between them. The V gene's germline CDR1 is SGHTA and CDR2 FQGNSA. CDR3 nucleotides: TGTGCCAGCAGCCCTCGGCCGGGTCTCGAGACCCAGTACTTC. Translation: CASSPRPGLETQYF.

Worth noting for this clone: Other DNA sequences in the same sample also yield this CDR3. The chain employs TRBV7-9 and TRBJ2-7; D not certain. With 6 bases removed from V and 2 bases from J, the gap between germline ends came to 11 bases. Germline loops: CDR1 SEHNR, CDR2 FQNEAQ (reference sequence). This CDR3 region has 13 residues. This CDR3 reads CASSFSETYEQYF. CDR3 sequence (DNA): TGTGCCAGCAGTTTTTCGGAGACCTACGAGCAGTACTTC.

The chain has TRBV10-2 and TRBJ2-7; TRBD1 matches 7 bases. This CDR3 contains 13 residues. Germline V gene lookup returns CDR1 WSHSY and CDR2 SAAADI. The DNA of the CDR3 is TGCGCATCCCAGGACAGGAACTTCTACGAGCAGTACTTC. It specifies CASQDRNFYEQYF.

In its sample, this clone was seen a few times. The gene calls are TRBV28 and TRBJ1-5; D not resolved. Trimming stripped 7 bases from V and 0 bases from J, with 10 bases between. The germline CDR1 and CDR2 sequences are MDHEN and SYDVKM. The CDR3 is 14 residues long. Written as DNA, the CDR3 is TGTGCCAGCACCTGGGGAGATAGCAATCAGCCCCAGCATTTT. Translating it yields CASTWGDSNQPQHF.

This clone occurred once. The V and J genes are TRBV2 and TRBJ2-1; TRBD1 matches at 8 bases. V was pared by 8 bases and J by 2 bases, with 8 bases of the junction left unmatched. Germline CDR1 reads SNHLY; CDR2 reads FYNNEI. The CDR3 has 15 amino acids. This CDR3 reads CASATGQGPYNEQFF. The DNA of the CDR3 is TGTGCCAGCGCCACCGGACAGGGACCCTACAATGAGCAGTTCTTC.

The rearrangement uses TRBV5-1 and TRBJ1-6; 7 positions match TRBD1. This CDR3 is built from 15 residues. The V gene end was trimmed by 9 bases and the J gene end by 6 bases; junction bases not matched to a gene: 12. Germline loops: CDR1 SGHRS, CDR2 YFSETQ. The CDR3, as DNA: TGCGCCACGAGTTGGCAGGGGGGACCTAATTCACCCCTCCACTTT. Amino acids: CATSWQGGPNSPLHF.

The chain uses TRBV11-2 and TRBJ2-1, with D perhaps TRBD1 or TRBD2 (5 bases each). Trimming removed 5 bases at V and 4 bases at J, with 12 bases between. From germline, CDR1 is SGHAT and CDR2 FQNNGV. CDR3 length: 14 residues. The CDR3 bases are TGTGCCAGCAGCCCCCGGGACGGATACAATGAGCAGTTCTTC. Its translation: CASSPRDGYNEQFF.